This note documents a single T cell receptor (beta chain) sequence. Its specificity is unknown. At one of its ends the junction is not consistent with the germline gene, which may arise from a read error. Both 60 Vbeta primers and 13 Jbeta primers went into the PCR. Repertoires were generated with immunoSEQ multiplex PCR, while TCRdb's copy carries only in-frame clones and drops some. Among about 130,000 clones listed, more than 70% were seen once. This entry comes from a study of cytomegalovirus exposure and HLA in healthy donors. Study-level findings and limits: Being productive about 87% or about 30% of the time was typical of most TCR beta V segments in an earlier analysis. According to a later analysis, donors in an Asian-associated ancestry cluster reportedly had fewer N-insertions than the roughly 720-donor mean. The study listed some 160 cytomegalovirus-associated TCR beta chains. Presence/absence analyses took donor sequencing depth as roughly uniform.

The CDR3 totals 13 residues. Per germline, CDR1 SNHLY and CDR2 FYNNEI. The chain uses TRBV2 and TRBJ2-5; D uncertain. Specimen: PBMCs. The clonotype originates from a human donor in good health. The CDR3 loop reads CASRNTVGEAQYF. The DNA for the CDR3 is TGTGCCAGCAGAAACACTGTAGGAGAGGCCCAGTACTTC.